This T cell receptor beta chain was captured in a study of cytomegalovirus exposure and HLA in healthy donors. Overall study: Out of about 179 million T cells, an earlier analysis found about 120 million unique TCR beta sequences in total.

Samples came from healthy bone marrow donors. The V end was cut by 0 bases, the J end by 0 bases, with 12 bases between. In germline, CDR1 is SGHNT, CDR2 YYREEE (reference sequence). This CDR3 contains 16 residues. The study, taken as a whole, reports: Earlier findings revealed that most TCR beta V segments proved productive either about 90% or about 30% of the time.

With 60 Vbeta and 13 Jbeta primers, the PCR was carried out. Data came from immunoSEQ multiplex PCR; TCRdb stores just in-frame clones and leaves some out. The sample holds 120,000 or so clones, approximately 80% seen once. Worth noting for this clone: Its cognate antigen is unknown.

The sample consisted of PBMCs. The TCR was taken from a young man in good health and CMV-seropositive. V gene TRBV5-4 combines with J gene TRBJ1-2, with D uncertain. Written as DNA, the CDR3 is TGTGCCAGCAGCTTGGCAGCACAACTACCTAACTATGGCTACACCTTC. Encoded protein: CASSLAAQLPNYGYTF.